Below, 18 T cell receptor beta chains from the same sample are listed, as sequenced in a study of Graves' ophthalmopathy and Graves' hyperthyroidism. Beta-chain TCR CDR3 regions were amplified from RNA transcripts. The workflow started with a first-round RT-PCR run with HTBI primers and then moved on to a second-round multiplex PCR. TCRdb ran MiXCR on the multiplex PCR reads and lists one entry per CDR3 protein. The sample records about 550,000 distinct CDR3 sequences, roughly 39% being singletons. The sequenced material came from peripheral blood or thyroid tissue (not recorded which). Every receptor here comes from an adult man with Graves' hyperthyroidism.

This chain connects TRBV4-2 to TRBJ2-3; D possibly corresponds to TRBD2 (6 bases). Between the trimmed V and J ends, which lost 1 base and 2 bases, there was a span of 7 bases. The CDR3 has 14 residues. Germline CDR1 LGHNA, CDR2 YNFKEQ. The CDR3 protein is CASSQAGDTDTQYF. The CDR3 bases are TGTGCCAGCAGCCAAGCGGGAGACACAGATACGCAGTATTTT.

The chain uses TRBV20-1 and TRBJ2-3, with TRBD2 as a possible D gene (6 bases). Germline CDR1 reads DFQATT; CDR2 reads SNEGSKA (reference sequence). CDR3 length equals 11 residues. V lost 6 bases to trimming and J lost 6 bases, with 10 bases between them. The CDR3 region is CSAGRMDTQYF. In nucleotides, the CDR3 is TGCAGTGCGGGGAGGATGGATACGCAGTATTTT.

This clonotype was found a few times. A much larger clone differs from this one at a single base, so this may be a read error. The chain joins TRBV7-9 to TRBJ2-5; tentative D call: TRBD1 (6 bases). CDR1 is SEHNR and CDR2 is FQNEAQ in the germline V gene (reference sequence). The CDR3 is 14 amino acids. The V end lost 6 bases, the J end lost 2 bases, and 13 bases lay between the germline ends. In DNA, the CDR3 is TGTGCCAGCAGTGACTCTGGACAGCAAGAGACCCAGTACTTC. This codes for CASSDSGQQETQYF.

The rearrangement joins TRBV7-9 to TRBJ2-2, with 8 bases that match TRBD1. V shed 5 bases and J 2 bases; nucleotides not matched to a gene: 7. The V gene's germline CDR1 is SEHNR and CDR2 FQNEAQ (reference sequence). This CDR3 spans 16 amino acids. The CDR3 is CASSPDRGLNTGELFF. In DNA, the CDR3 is TGTGCCAGCAGCCCCGACAGGGGATTAAACACCGGGGAGCTGTTTTTT.

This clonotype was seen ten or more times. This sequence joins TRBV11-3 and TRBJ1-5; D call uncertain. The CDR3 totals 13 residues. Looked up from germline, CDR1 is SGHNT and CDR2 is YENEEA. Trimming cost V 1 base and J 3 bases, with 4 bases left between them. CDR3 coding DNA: TGTGCCAGCAGCTTAGGATACAATCAGCCCCAGCATTTT. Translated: CASSLGYNQPQHF.

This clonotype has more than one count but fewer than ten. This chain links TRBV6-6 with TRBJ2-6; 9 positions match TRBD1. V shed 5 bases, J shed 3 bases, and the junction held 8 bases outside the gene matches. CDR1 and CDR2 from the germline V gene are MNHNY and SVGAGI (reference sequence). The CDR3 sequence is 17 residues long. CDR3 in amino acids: CASSADRGPFGANVLTF. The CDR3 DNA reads TGTGCCAGCAGTGCGGACAGGGGCCCATTTGGGGCCAACGTCCTGACTTTC.

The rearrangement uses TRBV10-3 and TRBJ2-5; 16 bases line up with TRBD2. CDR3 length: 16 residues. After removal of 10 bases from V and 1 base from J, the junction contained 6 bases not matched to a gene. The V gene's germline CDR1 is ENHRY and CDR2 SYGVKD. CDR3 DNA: TGTGCCAGCGGGGGGACTAGCGGGAGGGCCCAAGAGACCCAGTACTTC. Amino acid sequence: CASGGTSGRAQETQYF.

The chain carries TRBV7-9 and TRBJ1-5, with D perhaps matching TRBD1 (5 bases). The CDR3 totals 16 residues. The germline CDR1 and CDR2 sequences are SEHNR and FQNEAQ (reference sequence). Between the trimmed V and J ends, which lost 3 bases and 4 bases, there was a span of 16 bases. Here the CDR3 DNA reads TGTGCCAGCAGCTTGGGGACTAGCGGGAGGAATCAGCCCCAGCATTTT. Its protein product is CASSLGTSGRNQPQHF.

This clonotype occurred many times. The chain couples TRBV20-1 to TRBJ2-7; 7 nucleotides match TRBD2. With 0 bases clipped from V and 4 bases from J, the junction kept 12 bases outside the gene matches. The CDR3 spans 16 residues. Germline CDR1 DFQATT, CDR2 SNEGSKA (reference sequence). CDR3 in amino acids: CSARDISGTQPYEQYF. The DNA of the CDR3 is TGCAGTGCTAGAGATATCAGCGGGACGCAACCGTACGAGCAGTACTTC.

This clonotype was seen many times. This CDR3 reads CASSSGTGNLYGYTF. CDR3 coding DNA: TGTGCCAGCAGTTCCGGGACAGGGAACCTCTATGGCTACACCTTC. The chain recombines TRBV28 with TRBJ1-2; TRBD1 aligns across 9 bases. CDR3 size: 15 residues. Germline lookup yields CDR1 MDHEN and CDR2 SYDVKM. The trim removed 4 bases at V and 4 bases at J, leaving 7 bases unmatched.

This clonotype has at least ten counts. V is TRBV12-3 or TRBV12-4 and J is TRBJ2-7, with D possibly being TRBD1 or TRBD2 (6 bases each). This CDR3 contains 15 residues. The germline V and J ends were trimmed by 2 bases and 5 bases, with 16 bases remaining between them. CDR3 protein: CASSLLIGGEDEQYF. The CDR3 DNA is TGTGCCAGCAGTTTATTAATCGGGGGCGAAGACGAGCAGTACTTC.

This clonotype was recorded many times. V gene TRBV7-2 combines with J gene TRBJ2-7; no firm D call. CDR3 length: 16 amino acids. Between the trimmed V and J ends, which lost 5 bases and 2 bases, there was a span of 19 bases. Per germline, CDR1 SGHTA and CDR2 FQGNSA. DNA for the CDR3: TGTGCCAGCAGCCATTTAAGAACAGCGTTCGCCTACGAGCAGTACTTC. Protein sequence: CASSHLRTAFAYEQYF.

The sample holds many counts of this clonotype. The CDR3 here is CASSFNLNIGELFF. In DNA form, the CDR3 reads TGTGCCAGCAGCTTTAACTTAAATATCGGGGAGCTGTTTTTT. This rearrangement joins TRBV7-9 to TRBJ2-2; D call uncertain. Germline V gene data show CDR1 as SEHNR and CDR2 as FQNEAQ (reference sequence). Trimming shortened V by 3 bases and J by 7 bases, and 12 bases separated the two germline ends. There are 14 residues in the CDR3.

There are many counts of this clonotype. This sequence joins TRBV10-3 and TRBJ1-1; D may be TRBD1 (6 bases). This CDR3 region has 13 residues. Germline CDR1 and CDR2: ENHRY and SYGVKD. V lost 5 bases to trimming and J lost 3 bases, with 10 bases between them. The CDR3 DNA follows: TGTGCCATCAGTAGACAGGCGGACACTGAAGCTTTCTTT. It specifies CAISRQADTEAFF.

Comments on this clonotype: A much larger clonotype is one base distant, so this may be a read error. DNA of the CDR3: TGCAGTGCTACCAGCCTGGGACGGGCATCCACCACCGACTACGAGCAGTACTTC. Translation gives CSATSLGRASTTDYEQYF. This chain links TRBV20-1 with TRBJ2-7; possibly TRBD1 or TRBD2 for D (5 bases each). V was clipped by 4 bases and J by 3 bases, with 28 bases between them. From germline, CDR1 is DFQATT and CDR2 SNEGSKA (reference sequence). This CDR3 comprises 18 residues.

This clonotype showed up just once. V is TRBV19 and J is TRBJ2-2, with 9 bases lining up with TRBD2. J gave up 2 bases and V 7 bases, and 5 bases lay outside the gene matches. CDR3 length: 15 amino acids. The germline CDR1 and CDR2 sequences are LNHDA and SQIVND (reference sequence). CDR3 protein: CASTSGTVNTGELFF. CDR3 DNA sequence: TGTGCCAGTACTAGCGGGACTGTCAACACCGGGGAGCTGTTTTTT. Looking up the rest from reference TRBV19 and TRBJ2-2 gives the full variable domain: DGGITQSPKYLFRKEGQNVTLSCEQNLNHDAMYWYRQDPGQGLRLIYYSQIVNDFQKGDIAEGYSVSREKKESFPLTVTSAQKNPTAFYLCASTSGTVNTGELFFGEGSRLTVL.

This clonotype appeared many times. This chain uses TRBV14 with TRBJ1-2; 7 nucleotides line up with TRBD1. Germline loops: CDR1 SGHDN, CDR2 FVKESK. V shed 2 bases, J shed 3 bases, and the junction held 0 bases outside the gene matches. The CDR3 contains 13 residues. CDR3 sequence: CASSQQGDYGYTF. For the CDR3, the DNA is TGTGCCAGCAGCCAACAGGGGGACTATGGCTACACCTTC.

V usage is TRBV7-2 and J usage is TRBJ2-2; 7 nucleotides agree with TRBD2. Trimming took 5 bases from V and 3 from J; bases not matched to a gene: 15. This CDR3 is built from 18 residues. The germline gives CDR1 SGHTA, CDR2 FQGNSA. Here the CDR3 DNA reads TGTGCCAGCAGCCAAGATCTGTCGGCGGGAGCGGACACCGGGGAGCTGTTTTTT. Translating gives CASSQDLSAGADTGELFF.